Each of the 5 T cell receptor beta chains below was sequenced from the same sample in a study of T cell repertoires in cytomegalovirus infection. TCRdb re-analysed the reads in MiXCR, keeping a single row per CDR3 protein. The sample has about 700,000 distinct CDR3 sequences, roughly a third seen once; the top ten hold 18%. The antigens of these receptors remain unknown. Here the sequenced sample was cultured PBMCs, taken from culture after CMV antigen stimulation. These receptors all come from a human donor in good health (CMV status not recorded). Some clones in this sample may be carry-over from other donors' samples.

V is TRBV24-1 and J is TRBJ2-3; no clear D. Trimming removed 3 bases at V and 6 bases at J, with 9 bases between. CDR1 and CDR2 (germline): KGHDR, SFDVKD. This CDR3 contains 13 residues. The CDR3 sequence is CATSDPGRDTQYF. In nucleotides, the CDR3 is TGTGCCACCAGTGATCCTGGGCGGGATACGCAGTATTTT.

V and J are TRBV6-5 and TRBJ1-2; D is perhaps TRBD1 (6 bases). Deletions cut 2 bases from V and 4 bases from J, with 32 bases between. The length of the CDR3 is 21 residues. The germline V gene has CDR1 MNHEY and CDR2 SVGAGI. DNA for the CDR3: TGTGCCAGCAGTTACGCGGATCCGGGACAAACCGTTCGCGGTCGTGGCTATGGCTACACCTTC. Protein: CASSYADPGQTVRGRGYGYTF.

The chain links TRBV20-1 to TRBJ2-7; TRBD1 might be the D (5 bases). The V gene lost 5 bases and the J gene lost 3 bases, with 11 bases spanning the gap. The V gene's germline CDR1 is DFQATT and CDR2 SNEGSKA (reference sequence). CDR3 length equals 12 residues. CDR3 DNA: TGCAGTGCTCAAATGACAGACTACGAGCAGTACTTC. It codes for CSAQMTDYEQYF.

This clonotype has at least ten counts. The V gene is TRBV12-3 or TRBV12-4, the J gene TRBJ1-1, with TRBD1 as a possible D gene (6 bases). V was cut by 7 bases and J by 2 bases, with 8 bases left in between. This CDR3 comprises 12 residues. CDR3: CASKGGNTEAFF. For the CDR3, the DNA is TGTGCCAGCAAGGGGGGAAACACTGAAGCTTTCTTT.

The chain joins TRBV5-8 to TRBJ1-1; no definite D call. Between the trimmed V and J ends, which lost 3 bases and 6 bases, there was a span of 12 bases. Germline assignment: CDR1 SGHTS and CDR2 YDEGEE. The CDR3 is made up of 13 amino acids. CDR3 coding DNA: TGTGCCAGCAGCTGGGCGTCCGGCGCTGAAGCTTTCTTT. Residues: CASSWASGAEAFF.